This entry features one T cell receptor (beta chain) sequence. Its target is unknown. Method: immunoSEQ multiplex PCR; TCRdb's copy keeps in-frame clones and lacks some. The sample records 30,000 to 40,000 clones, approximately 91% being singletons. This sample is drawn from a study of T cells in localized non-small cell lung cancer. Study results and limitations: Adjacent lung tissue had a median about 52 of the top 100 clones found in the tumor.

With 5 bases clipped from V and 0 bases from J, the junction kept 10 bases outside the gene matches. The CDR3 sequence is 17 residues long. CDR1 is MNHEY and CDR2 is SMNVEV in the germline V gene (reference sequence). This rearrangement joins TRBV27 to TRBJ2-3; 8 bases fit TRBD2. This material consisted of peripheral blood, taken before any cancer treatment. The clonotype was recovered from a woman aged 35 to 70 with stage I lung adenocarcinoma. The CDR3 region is CASSLYSGLGSTDTQYF. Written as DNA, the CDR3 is TGTGCCAGCAGTCTATACTCGGGACTAGGAAGCACAGATACGCAGTATTTT.